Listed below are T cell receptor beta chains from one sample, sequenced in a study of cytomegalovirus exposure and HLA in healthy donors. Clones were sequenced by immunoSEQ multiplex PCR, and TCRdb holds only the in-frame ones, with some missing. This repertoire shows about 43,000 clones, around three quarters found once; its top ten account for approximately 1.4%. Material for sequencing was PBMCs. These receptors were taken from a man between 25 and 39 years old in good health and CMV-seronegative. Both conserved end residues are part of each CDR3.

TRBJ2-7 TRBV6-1 CASTETSGRAGTYEQYF
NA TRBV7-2 CASSPLGLAAEQYF
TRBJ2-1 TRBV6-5 CASGTINYNEQFF
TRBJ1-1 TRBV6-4 CASKTGISSTEAFF
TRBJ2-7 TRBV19 CASSFSDRAYEQYF
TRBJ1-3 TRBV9 CASSVEGRALSGNTIYF
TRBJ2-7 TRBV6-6 CASSQLEGEQYF
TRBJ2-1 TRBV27 CASSWGDSYNEQFF
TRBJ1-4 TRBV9 CASSVGRVPNEKLFF
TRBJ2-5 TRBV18 CASSPPVGGESQETQYF
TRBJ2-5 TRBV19 CASRPRTGAGRETQYF
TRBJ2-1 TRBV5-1 CASSLALGQGYNEQFF
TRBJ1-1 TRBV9 CASSARQGAGNTEAFF
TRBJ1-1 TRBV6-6 CASRQLKQGFF
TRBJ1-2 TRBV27 CASSFVGARNGYTF
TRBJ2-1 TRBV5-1 CASRSGGGNEQFF
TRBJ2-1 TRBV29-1 CSVRTNSNEQFF
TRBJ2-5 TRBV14 CASSQEGTRVETQYF
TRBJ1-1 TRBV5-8 CASSLGRIHRTEAFF
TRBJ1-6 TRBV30 CAWSVLRGSDSPLHF
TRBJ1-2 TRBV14 CASSQARGGSHGYTF
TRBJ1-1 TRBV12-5 CASGFWSDTEAFF
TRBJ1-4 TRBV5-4 CASSSRQGANEKLFF
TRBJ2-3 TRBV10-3 CAIAPRGTDTQYF
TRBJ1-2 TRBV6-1 CASSDYFTGTGNRVRTF
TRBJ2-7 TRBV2 CASIQGQTSYEQYF
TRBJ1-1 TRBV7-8 CASTKGGWDTEAFF
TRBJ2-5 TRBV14 CASAPSVLLETQYF
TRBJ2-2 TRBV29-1 CSVTGLAGSTGELFF
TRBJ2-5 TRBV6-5 CASSYPGQGLETQYF
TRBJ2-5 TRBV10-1 CASAIKSGTKETQYF
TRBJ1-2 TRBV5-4 CASSHAAGAQGYTF
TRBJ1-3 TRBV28 CASSGNTIYF